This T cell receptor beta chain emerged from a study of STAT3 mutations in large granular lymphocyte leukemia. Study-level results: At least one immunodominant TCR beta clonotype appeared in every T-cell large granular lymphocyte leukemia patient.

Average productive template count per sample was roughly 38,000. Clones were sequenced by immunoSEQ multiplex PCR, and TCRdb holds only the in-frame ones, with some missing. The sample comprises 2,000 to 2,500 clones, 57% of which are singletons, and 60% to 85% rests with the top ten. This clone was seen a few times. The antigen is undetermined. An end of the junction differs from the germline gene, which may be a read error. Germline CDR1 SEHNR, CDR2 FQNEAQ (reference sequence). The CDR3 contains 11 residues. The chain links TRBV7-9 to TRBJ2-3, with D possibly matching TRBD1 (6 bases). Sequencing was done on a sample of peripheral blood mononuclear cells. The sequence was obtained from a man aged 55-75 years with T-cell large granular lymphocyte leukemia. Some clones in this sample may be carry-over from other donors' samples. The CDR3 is CASSLRAGQLF. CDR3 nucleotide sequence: TGTGCCAGCAGCTTAAGGGCTGGACAGCTATTT.